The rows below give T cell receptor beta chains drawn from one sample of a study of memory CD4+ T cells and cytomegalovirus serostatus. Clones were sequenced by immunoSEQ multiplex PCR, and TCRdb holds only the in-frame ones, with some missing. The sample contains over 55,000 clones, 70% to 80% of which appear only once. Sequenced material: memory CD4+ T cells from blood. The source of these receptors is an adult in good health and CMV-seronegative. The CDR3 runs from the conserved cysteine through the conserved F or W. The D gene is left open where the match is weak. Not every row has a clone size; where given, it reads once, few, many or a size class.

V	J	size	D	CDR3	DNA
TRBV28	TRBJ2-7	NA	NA	CASSSSTDEQYF	TGTGCCAGCAGCTCCTCGACTGACGAGCAGTACTTC
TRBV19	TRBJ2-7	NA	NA	CASSRTVSYEQYF	TGTGCCAGTAGTAGGACAGTCTCCTACGAGCAGTACTTC
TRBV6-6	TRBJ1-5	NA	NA	CASKSRDENQPQHF	TGTGCCAGCAAAAGCCGGGACGAAAATCAGCCCCAGCATTTT
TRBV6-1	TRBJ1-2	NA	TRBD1	CASSEGQGARGYTF	TGTGCCAGCAGTGAAGGACAGGGGGCGCGGGGCTACACCTTC
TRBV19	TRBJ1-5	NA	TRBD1	CASSQGAAQPQHF	TGTGCCAGTAGTCAGGGGGCGGCTCAGCCCCAGCATTTT
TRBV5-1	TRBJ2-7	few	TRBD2	CASSWTLAGGAYEQYF	TGCGCCAGCAGCTGGACTCTAGCGGGGGGTGCCTACGAGCAGTACTTC
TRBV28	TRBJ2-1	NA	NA	CASSPRLGRYNEQFF	TGTGCCAGCAGTCCGAGACTAGGCCGATACAATGAGCAGTTCTTC
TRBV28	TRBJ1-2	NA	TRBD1	CASSSPQGQGGPHTF	TGTGCCAGCAGTTCCCCGCAGGGACAGGGTGGGCCACACACCTTC
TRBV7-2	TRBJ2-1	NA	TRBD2	CASSLFGGGANEQFF	TGTGCCAGCAGCTTATTTGGCGGGGGGGCTAATGAGCAGTTCTTC
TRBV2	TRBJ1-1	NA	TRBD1	CASSVTGLNTEAFF	TGTGCCAGCAGCGTGACAGGGTTGAACACTGAAGCTTTCTTT
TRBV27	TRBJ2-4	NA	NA	CASGSYRGRWNIQYF	TGTGCCAGCGGGAGTTACCGGGGGCGGTGGAACATTCAGTACTTC
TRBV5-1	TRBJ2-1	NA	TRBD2	CACERGANEQFF	TGCGCCTGTGAGCGGGGGGCCAATGAGCAGTTCTTC
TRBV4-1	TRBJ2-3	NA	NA	CASSPGLNTDTQYF	TGCGCCAGCAGCCCGGGGTTGAACACAGATACGCAGTATTTT
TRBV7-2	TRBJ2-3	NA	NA	CASSPVWTDTQYF	TGTGCCAGCAGCCCCGTATGGACAGATACGCAGTATTTT
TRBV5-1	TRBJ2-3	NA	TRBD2	CASSLTSGGPVDTQYF	TGCGCCAGCAGCTTGACCAGCGGGGGGCCCGTAGATACGCAGTATTTT
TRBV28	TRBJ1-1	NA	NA	CASSPTHLNTEAFF	TGTGCCAGCAGCCCCACACATTTGAACACTGAAGCTTTCTTT
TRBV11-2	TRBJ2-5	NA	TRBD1	CASSLSSGGSETQYF	TGTGCCAGCAGCTTAAGTTCAGGGGGCTCTGAGACCCAGTACTTC
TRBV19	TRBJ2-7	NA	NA	CASSTRVTYEQYF	TGTGCCAGTAGTACCCGGGTCACCTACGAGCAGTACTTC
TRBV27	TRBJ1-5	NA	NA	CASSFGTGSNQPQHF	TGTGCCAGCAGTTTTGGTACGGGTAGCAATCAGCCCCAGCATTTT
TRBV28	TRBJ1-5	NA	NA	CASNPPGLGNQPQHF	TGTGCCAGCAACCCCCCGGGGCTCGGCAATCAGCCCCAGCATTTT
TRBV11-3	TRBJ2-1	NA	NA	CASSLDGSSYNEQFF	TGTGCCAGCAGCTTAGACGGAAGCTCCTACAATGAGCAGTTCTTC
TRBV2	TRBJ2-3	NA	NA	CASSGGGGAIDTQYF	TGTGCCAGCAGCGGAGGTGGGGGGGCTATAGATACGCAGTATTTT
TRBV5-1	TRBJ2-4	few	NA	CASSLEGVDIQYF	TGCGCCAGCAGCTTGGAAGGGGTTGACATTCAGTACTTC
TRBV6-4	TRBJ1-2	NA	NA	CASSGIGYTF	TGTGCCAGCAGTGGTATTGGCTACACCTTC
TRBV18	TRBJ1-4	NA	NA	CASSPQEAATNEKLFF	TGTGCCAGCTCACCTCAAGAAGCTGCAACTAATGAAAAACTGTTTTTT
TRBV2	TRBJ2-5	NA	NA	CASSFRVETQYF	TGTGCCAGCAGTTTCAGGGTTGAGACCCAGTACTTC
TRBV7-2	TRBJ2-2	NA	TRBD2	CASSQGLAGTGELFF	TGTGCCAGCAGCCAGGGACTAGCGGGAACCGGGGAGCTGTTTTTT
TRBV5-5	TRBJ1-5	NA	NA	CASSLDPSYQPQHF	TGTGCCAGCAGCTTGGATCCCAGCTATCAGCCCCAGCATTTT
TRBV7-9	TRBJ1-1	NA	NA	CASSLSGNTEAFF	TGTGCCAGCAGCTTATCGGGGAACACTGAAGCTTTCTTT
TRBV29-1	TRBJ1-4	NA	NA	CSVGKAAEKLFF	TGCAGCGTTGGAAAGGCAGCTGAAAAACTGTTTTTT
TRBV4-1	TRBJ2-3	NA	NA	CASSPLRGLTDTQYF	TGCGCCAGCAGCCCCTTAAGGGGCCTCACAGATACGCAGTATTTT
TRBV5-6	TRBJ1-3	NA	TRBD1	CASSSQGFGYGNTIYF	TGTGCCAGCAGCTCACAGGGGTTCGGATACGGAAACACCATATATTTT
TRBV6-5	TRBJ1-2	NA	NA	CASSRDGRFYGYTF	TGTGCCAGCAGTCGGGACGGAAGATTCTATGGCTACACCTTC
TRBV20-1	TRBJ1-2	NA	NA	CSTYGYTF	TGCAGTACCTATGGCTACACCTTC
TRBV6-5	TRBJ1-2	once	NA	CASSSAGAIYGYTF	TGTGCCAGCAGTTCGGCAGGGGCGATCTATGGCTACACCTTC
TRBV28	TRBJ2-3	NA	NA	CASIHTVGDTQYF	TGTGCCAGCATCCATACCGTCGGGGATACGCAGTATTTT
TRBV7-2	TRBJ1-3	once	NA	CASSSTNTIYF	TGTGCCAGCAGCTCAACAAACACCATATATTTT